These 32 T cell receptor beta chains originate from one sample sequenced in a study of T cells in Graves' hyperthyroidism and ophthalmopathy. RNA transcripts served as the template for amplifying TCR beta CDR3 regions. The HTBI set primed first-round TCR CDR3 RT-PCR. In TCRdb, the multiplex PCR reads were re-called with MiXCR into one record per CDR3 protein. The sample shows some 510,000 distinct CDR3 sequences, roughly 50% of them seen only once. Sequenced input: peripheral blood or thyroid tissue (not recorded which). Receptor source: a woman aged 18 to 35 with Graves' hyperthyroidism.

There are a few counts of this clonotype. The rearrangement joins TRBV7-2 to TRBJ1-1; D not resolved. The V end was cut by 1 base, the J end by 0 bases, with 12 bases between. From germline, CDR1 is SGHTA and CDR2 FQGNSA. The CDR3 loop spans 16 amino acids. The CDR3 DNA reads as TGTGCCAGCAGCTTAGGAGGAGGGAGAATGAACACTGAAGCTTTCTTT. It translates to CASSLGGGRMNTEAFF.

The chain recombines TRBV14 with TRBJ2-7; D assignment may be TRBD1 or TRBD2 (5 bases each). In germline, CDR1 is SGHDN, CDR2 FVKESK. Trimming took off 8 bases at V and 4 bases at J, with 27 bases between the two ends. The CDR3 is 17 amino acids. The CDR3 DNA is TGTGCCAGCTCAACCCTCACCGGGACGCGGGCCAGATACGAGCAGTACTTC. It translates to CASSTLTGTRARYEQYF.

This chain joins TRBV9 and TRBJ1-1; D is uncertain. Germline-derived CDR1 and CDR2 are SGDLS and YYNGEE. The CDR3 length is 14 residues. The germline V and J ends were trimmed by 0 bases and 7 bases, with 13 bases remaining between them. CDR3 residues: CASSVVRQVNEAFF. The CDR3 region has the DNA TGTGCCAGCAGCGTAGTCAGGCAGGTAAATGAAGCTTTCTTT.

This chain uses TRBV20-1 with TRBJ2-7, with D hard to call. Trimming removed 0 bases from V and 0 bases from J, with 6 bases in between. The length of the CDR3 is 13 residues. CDR1 DFQATT and CDR2 SNEGSKA come from the germline V gene (reference sequence). The CDR3, as DNA: TGCAGTGCTAGAGATTTCGTCTCCTACGAGCAGTACTTC. This translates into CSARDFVSYEQYF.

In its sample, this clonotype was seen a few times. The chain has TRBV7-9 and TRBJ2-7; D is undetermined. CDR1 SEHNR and CDR2 FQNEAQ come from the germline V gene (reference sequence). Trimming left V 6 bases short and J 5 bases short, with 11 bases between. This CDR3 has 12 residues. CDR3 DNA: TGTGCCAGCAGTCCCCTCGGGCACGAGCAGTACTTC. It yields the protein CASSPLGHEQYF.

This chain uses TRBV25-1 with TRBJ2-5; TRBD1 might be the D (5 bases). CDR1 is MGHDK, CDR2 SYGVNS, per germline. Trimming left V 11 bases short and J 4 bases short, with 17 bases between. CDR3 size: 13 residues. CDR3 sequence reads: CAWTWVPGETQYF. For the CDR3, the DNA is TGTGCCTGGACATGGGTGCCCGGAGAGACCCAGTACTTC.

The rearrangement uses TRBV7-6 and TRBJ2-5; tentative D call: TRBD2 (5 bases). The germline gives CDR1 SGHVS, CDR2 FNYEAQ. The CDR3 sequence is 14 residues long. Trimming shortened V by 4 bases and J by 5 bases, and 14 bases separated the two germline ends. CDR3 nucleotides: TGTGCCAGCAGCTCGAGCGGCCCGGGGGAGACCCAGTACTTC. This sequence encodes CASSSSGPGETQYF.

This clonotype was observed a few times. The chain carries TRBV4-3 and TRBJ1-1; D is uncertain. This CDR3 is 14 amino acids long. The V end was cut by 2 bases, the J end by 0 bases, with 7 bases between. CDR1 is LGHNA, CDR2 YSLEER, per germline. CDR3 DNA sequence: TGCGCCAGCAGCCAATTGGTCCTGAACACTGAAGCTTTCTTT. Translating it yields CASSQLVLNTEAFF.

This clonotype was seen a handful of times. The chain has TRBV7-9 and TRBJ2-5; tentatively, D is TRBD2 (6 bases). Trimming cost V 5 bases and J 2 bases, with 18 bases left between them. Germline V CDR1 and CDR2: SEHNR, FQNEAQ (reference sequence). The CDR3 loop spans 16 amino acids. The CDR3, as DNA: TGTGCCAGCAGCCAAGGCGTTTCTAGCGAGCAAGAGACCCAGTACTTC. This sequence encodes CASSQGVSSEQETQYF.

This clonotype was seen only once. The chain has TRBV29-1 and TRBJ2-5, with D possibly being TRBD1 (6 bases). Trimming shortened V by 6 bases and J by 0 bases, and 14 bases separated the two germline ends. The germline gives CDR1 SQVTM, CDR2 ANQGSEA. This CDR3 is built from 14 residues. The CDR3 nucleotides read TGCAGCGTCCGGGGACATTCGTACCAAGAGACCCAGTACTTC. It translates to CSVRGHSYQETQYF.

The CDR3 is CASSRGTGAEQYF. CDR3 sequence (DNA): TGTGCCAGCAGCCGAGGGACAGGGGCGGAGCAGTACTTC. V and J are TRBV7-2 and TRBJ2-7, with 10 nucleotides matching TRBD1. This CDR3 contains 13 residues. After removal of 5 bases from V and 7 bases from J, the junction contained 5 bases not matched to a gene. Per the germline V gene, CDR1 is SGHTA and CDR2 is FQGNSA.

The chain combines TRBV20-1 with TRBJ1-1; tentatively, D is TRBD1 (5 bases). The CDR3 is 16 amino acids. Germline values: CDR1 DFQATT, CDR2 SNEGSKA (reference sequence). The germline V and J ends were trimmed by 3 bases and 3 bases, with 20 bases remaining between them. DNA of the CDR3: TGCAGTGCTAGCCGGCCTAACTGGGGCATTGACACTGAAGCTTTCTTT. This sequence encodes CSASRPNWGIDTEAFF.

To note about this clonotype: An end of the junction differs from the germline gene, which may be a read error. V usage is TRBV7-9 and J usage is TRBJ2-5; TRBD1 is a possible D gene (5 bases). Germline CDR1 and CDR2: SEHNR and FQNEAQ (reference sequence). The CDR3 totals 14 residues. CDR3: CASSQGVSAETQHF. The CDR3 DNA reads as TGCGCCAGCAGCCAAGGGGTATCCGCGGAGACCCAGCACTTC. The whole variable domain, remainder taken from reference TRBV7-9 and TRBJ2-5, is DTGVSQNPRHKITKRGQNVTFRCDPISEHNRLYWYRQTLGQGPEFLTYFQNEAQLEKSRLLSDRFSAERPKGSFSTLEIQRTEQGDSAMYLCASSQGVSAETQHFGPGTRLLVL.

In regard to this clonotype: Relative to the germline gene, one junction end is altered; a read error may explain this. The chain recombines TRBV7-2 with TRBJ1-1; D may be TRBD1 (6 bases). Germline V gene data show CDR1 as SGHTA and CDR2 as FQGNSA. The CDR3 has 15 amino acids. The CDR3 protein is CASSLVKTGNTEASF. The CDR3 bases are TGTGCCAGCAGTTTAGTGAAAACAGGGAACACTGAAGCTTCCTTT.

The chain combines TRBV7-2 with TRBJ1-1, with D maybe TRBD1 (5 bases). Looked up from germline, CDR1 is SGHTA and CDR2 is FQGNSA. With 5 bases removed from V and 2 bases from J, the gap between germline ends came to 18 bases. The CDR3 runs to 16 residues. Here the CDR3 reads CASSILGHVGNTEAFF. In nucleotides, the CDR3 is TGTGCCAGCAGCATCCTAGGACATGTTGGAAACACTGAAGCTTTCTTT.

CDR3 loop: CSALSGSSETQYF. The CDR3 DNA is TGCAGTGCTCTTAGCGGGAGTAGCGAGACCCAGTACTTC. V usage is TRBV20-1 and J usage is TRBJ2-5; 9 nucleotides line up with TRBD2. V lost 5 bases to trimming and J lost 5 bases; unmatched junction nucleotides: 6. CDR1 and CDR2 (germline): DFQATT, SNEGSKA (reference sequence). This CDR3 is built from 13 residues.

The chain carries TRBV24-1 and TRBJ2-1; 11 bases line up with TRBD2. Germline CDR1 KGHDR, CDR2 SFDVKD. The CDR3 contains 18 residues. The trim removed 3 bases at V and 9 bases at J, leaving 15 bases unmatched. CDR3 sequence: CATSDTSGTSGHRGEQFF. CDR3 sequence (DNA): TGTGCCACCAGTGATACCTCCGGGACTAGCGGTCACCGGGGTGAGCAGTTCTTC.

This sequence joins TRBV7-2 and TRBJ1-2; D is uncertain. Trimming pared 5 bases from V and 0 bases from J, leaving 28 bases between. There are 20 residues in the CDR3. The germline V gene has CDR1 SGHTA and CDR2 FQGNSA. The CDR3 loop reads CASSHGMDQPQHTSNYGYTF. The CDR3 nucleotides read TGTGCCAGCAGCCACGGGATGGATCAGCCCCAACACACTTCTAACTATGGCTACACCTTC.

This clonotype was found once. The rearrangement links TRBV7-6 to TRBJ2-7, with TRBD2 identical over 8 bases. Germline lookup yields CDR1 SGHVS and CDR2 FNYEAQ. V was pared by 9 bases and J by 1 base, with 8 bases of the junction left unmatched. There are 14 residues in the CDR3. CDR3 sequence reads: CASYPTGGSYEQYF. The CDR3 DNA follows: TGTGCCAGTTACCCTACGGGAGGGTCCTACGAGCAGTACTTC.

This clonotype was observed a few times. The J gene is TRBJ2-7, the V gene TRBV20-1; the match to TRBD2 covers 9 bases. J gave up 6 bases and V 6 bases, and 15 bases lay outside the gene matches. Germline lookup yields CDR1 DFQATT and CDR2 SNEGSKA (reference sequence). This CDR3 contains 15 residues. CDR3: CSAGLGVAGVSEQYF. For the CDR3, the DNA is TGCAGTGCCGGGCTCGGGGTAGCGGGAGTCAGCGAGCAGTACTTC.

The sample holds many counts of this clonotype. The chain recombines TRBV10-3 with TRBJ1-6; D remains unclear. Germline lookup yields CDR1 ENHRY and CDR2 SYGVKD. The CDR3 covers 14 residues. V lost 2 bases to trimming and J lost 4 bases, with 6 bases between them. The CDR3 DNA is TGTGCCATCAGTGAGATGGGTTATAATTCACCCCTCCACTTT. Translating gives CAISEMGYNSPLHF.

V and J are TRBV25-1 and TRBJ1-1; a possible D gene is TRBD1 (6 bases). Germline CDR1 is MGHDK and CDR2 is SYGVNS. The CDR3 is 15 amino acids. With 1 base removed from V and 6 bases from J, the gap between germline ends came to 15 bases. As DNA, the CDR3 is TGTGCCAGCAGTGAATGGCAGGGGACTTTCGCTGAAGCTTTCTTT. Translating it yields CASSEWQGTFAEAFF.

Details on this clonotype: An end of the junction does not agree with germline; a read error may underlie this. The rearrangement joins TRBV29-1 to TRBJ1-2, with TRBD1 as a possible D gene (5 bases). The length of the CDR3 is 12 residues. Per germline, CDR1 SQVTM and CDR2 ANQGSEA. The CDR3 loop reads CAWRGGNYGYTF. The DNA of the CDR3 is TGTGCCTGGAGGGGAGGCAACTATGGCTACACCTTC. The whole variable domain, remainder taken from reference TRBV29-1 and TRBJ1-2, is SAVISQKPSRDICQRGTSLTIQCQVDSQVTMMFWYRQQPGQSLTLIATANQGSEATYESGFVIDKFPISRPNLTFSTLTVSNMSPEDSSIYLCAWRGGNYGYTFGSGTRLTVV.

The rearrangement uses TRBV29-1 and TRBJ1-2; a possible D gene is TRBD1 (5 bases). The CDR3 is 13 amino acids. The V gene lost 8 bases and the J gene lost 4 bases, with 17 bases spanning the gap. The germline V gene encodes CDR1 SQVTM and CDR2 ANQGSEA. CDR3 coding DNA: TGCAGCCGGAATGTCGACAGCACCTATGGCTACACCTTC. It encodes CSRNVDSTYGYTF.

The rearrangement links TRBV25-1 to TRBJ2-6; maybe TRBD1 (5 bases). CDR1 is MGHDK and CDR2 is SYGVNS in the germline V gene. The CDR3 is 15 residues long. V was clipped by 3 bases and J by 4 bases, with 10 bases between them. For the CDR3, the DNA is TGTGCCAGCAGTGACCCCCGGACAGGGGCCAACGTCCTGACTTTC. It specifies CASSDPRTGANVLTF.

The V gene is TRBV7-2, the J gene TRBJ1-2; TRBD1 is a possible D gene (6 bases). V was trimmed by 10 bases and J by 8 bases, leaving 17 bases between them. The germline V gene encodes CDR1 SGHTA and CDR2 FQGNSA. CDR3 length equals 12 residues. The CDR3 nucleotides are TGTGCCATCCCGGACAGCCGGGGCGGCTACACCTTC. Translation gives CAIPDSRGGYTF.

This clonotype appeared many times. The genes are TRBV7-9 and TRBJ1-5, with D unclear. Deletions cut 5 bases from V and 5 bases from J, with 13 bases between. The CDR3 is 14 residues long. Germline loops: CDR1 SEHNR, CDR2 FQNEAQ (reference sequence). Here the CDR3 DNA reads TGTGCCAGCAGCCGGGATATCGGTGATCAGCCCCAGCATTTT. Amino acids: CASSRDIGDQPQHF.

The V call is TRBV14, the J call TRBJ2-5; D gene uncertain. Trimming removed 0 bases at V and 4 bases at J, with 12 bases between. Looked up from germline, CDR1 is SGHDN and CDR2 is FVKESK. The length of the CDR3 is 15 residues. CDR3 DNA sequence: TGTGCCAGCAGCCAAGATTGGCCGAGAGGAGAGACCCAGTACTTC. Translated: CASSQDWPRGETQYF.

This clonotype came up once. A much larger clone sits a single nucleotide away, making a read error possible. The V gene is TRBV15, the J gene TRBJ1-1; no clear D gene. The CDR3 spans 14 residues. Trimming pared 1 base from V and 1 base from J, leaving 7 bases between. CDR1 is LNHNV and CDR2 is YYDKDF in the germline V gene (reference sequence). CDR3 DNA: TGTGCCACCAGCAGAGGCTCTGGGAACACTGAAGCTTTCTTT. Amino acids: CATSRGSGNTEAFF.

Note on this clonotype: The CDR3 does not close with the conserved phenylalanine or tryptophan, likely indicating a read error. The CDR3 region is CASSEPGKYNEQFL. CDR3 DNA sequence: TGTGCCAGCAGTGAGCCTGGAAAGTACAATGAGCAGTTCCTC. The chain employs TRBV2 and TRBJ2-1; D unresolved. The CDR3 extends over 14 amino acids. V lost 3 bases, J lost 4 bases, and 10 bases lay in between. The V gene's germline CDR1 is SNHLY and CDR2 FYNNEI.

This clonotype has only one observation. At one end, the junction sequence differs from germline, possibly due to a read error. The chain combines TRBV7-6 with TRBJ2-5; TRBD1 agrees at 7 bases. The J call may be mistaken, given a closer DNA end match to TRBJ2-7. The CDR3 is made up of 13 amino acids. Germline V CDR1 and CDR2: SGHVS, FNYEAQ. DNA of the CDR3: TGTGACAGCAGCGTTGGACAGGTCTACGAGCAGTACTTC. Its translation: CDSSVGQVYEQYF.

With regard to this clonotype: A read error may be the cause here, since a much bigger clone is one base away. This chain uses TRBV7-2 with TRBJ2-7; D remains unclear. In germline, CDR1 is SGHTA, CDR2 FQGNSA. V lost 1 base and J 2 bases, leaving 12 bases between the germline ends. The CDR3 is 15 residues long. CDR3 nucleotides: TGTGCCAGCAGCTTAGTCGACGGTGAGACCTACGAGCAGTACTTC. Its protein product is CASSLVDGETYEQYF. The full variable domain, completed using reference TRBV7-2 and TRBJ2-7, is GAGVSQSPSNKVTEKGKDVELRCDPISGHTALYWYRQSLGQGLEFLIYFQGNSAPDKSGLPSDRFSAERTGGSVSTLTIQRTQQEDSAVYLCASSLVDGETYEQYFGPGTRLTVT.